What follows is one TCR beta chain and its context. Its antigen is still unknown. The source of the sample is a study of cytomegalovirus exposure and HLA in healthy donors. Measured with immunoSEQ multiplex PCR; TCRdb has only the in-frame clones, and not every one. This table has some 240,000 clones, approximately 82% appearing once. Looked up from germline, CDR1 is MNHEY and CDR2 is SMNVEV (reference sequence). This CDR3 region has 15 residues. Losses at the gene ends were 5 bases for V and 0 bases for J; bases not matched to a gene: 3. Study outcomes and limitations: Per published reports, the classifier diagnosed cytomegalovirus status with high specificity and sensitivity. Investigators reported under 200 TCR beta chains as tied to cytomegalovirus. Subsequent analysis showed first-cohort TCR clusters tending to co-occur in 120 validation repertoires.

The rearrangement uses TRBV27 and TRBJ2-3; 9 positions match TRBD2. This TCR derives from a woman aged 18 to 35 in good health and CMV-seronegative. Sequencing was done on a sample of PBMCs. As DNA, the CDR3 is TGTGCCAGCAGTCCGCTAGCGGGGAGCACAGATACGCAGTATTTT. It is translated as CASSPLAGSTDTQYF.